These 14 T cell receptor beta chains were all obtained from the same sample, sequenced in a study of technical replicates of blood from a few donors. The protocol was immunoSEQ multiplex PCR, while the TCRdb copy is restricted to in-frame clones and leaves out a portion. The sample has some 80,000 clones; roughly 94% are singletons. The source material was T cells isolated from PBMCs. Receptors originate from a human donor in good health.

This chain connects TRBV5-1 to TRBJ1-5; D unresolved. Germline V lookup: CDR1 SGHRS, CDR2 YFSETQ. The CDR3 has 16 amino acids. V was cut by 4 bases and J by 0 bases, with 14 bases left in between. In DNA form, the CDR3 reads TGCGCCAGCAGCCCAACTAACGACCTTAGCAATCAGCCCCAGCATTTT. Residues: CASSPTNDLSNQPQHF.

V and J are TRBV19 and TRBJ2-7; 7 bases map to TRBD1. The germline V gene encodes CDR1 LNHDA and CDR2 SQIVND (reference sequence). Trimming at V came to 1 base and at J to 5 bases, leaving 8 bases not matched to a gene. This CDR3 has 15 amino acids. The CDR3 bases are TGTGCCAGTAGTATAGCGACAGGGCCCGGGGACGAGCAGTACTTC. It is translated as CASSIATGPGDEQYF.

The V gene is TRBV19, the J gene TRBJ2-3, with 7 bases lining up with TRBD2. CDR1 and CDR2 from the germline V gene are LNHDA and SQIVND (reference sequence). The V segment lost 3 bases and the J segment 3 bases; nucleotides outside the gene matches: 6. The CDR3 is made up of 15 amino acids. The CDR3 DNA is TGTGCCAGTAGTATGTGGCGGGAGAGGACAGATACGCAGTATTTT. This codes for CASSMWRERTDTQYF.

This chain's CDR3 is CASSLARAGSTDTQYF. The DNA of the CDR3 is TGTGCCAGCAGTTTGGCTCGGGCAGGGAGCACAGATACGCAGTATTTT. The chain joins TRBV28 to TRBJ2-3; D may be TRBD1 (5 bases). The V end was cut by 3 bases, the J end by 0 bases, with 13 bases between. The V gene's germline CDR1 is MDHEN and CDR2 SYDVKM. The CDR3 has 16 residues.

The rearrangement links TRBV6-5 to TRBJ2-7; TRBD1 matches 7 bases. The J segment lost 0 bases and the V segment lost 6 bases, leaving 8 bases of the junction unmatched. The germline V gene has CDR1 MNHEY and CDR2 SVGAGI. This CDR3 comprises 15 residues. DNA of the CDR3: TGTGCCAGCAGACAGGACAGGCACAGCTCCTACGAGCAGTACTTC. The encoded protein is CASRQDRHSSYEQYF.

This clone was picked up one time. The V gene is TRBV7-9, the J gene TRBJ2-7; tentative D call: TRBD2 (6 bases). The CDR3 runs 12 residues. Per germline, CDR1 SEHNR and CDR2 FQNEAQ (reference sequence). The V end lost 5 bases, the J end lost 3 bases, and 8 bases lay between the germline ends. This CDR3 reads CASSVSGYEQYF. CDR3 DNA: TGTGCCAGCAGCGTTAGCGGCTACGAGCAGTACTTC.

The chain carries TRBV9 and TRBJ2-1; 8 bases line up with TRBD2. The V and J ends lost 5 bases and 4 bases, in that order; junction bases with no gene match: 8. Germline V gene data show CDR1 as SGDLS and CDR2 as YYNGEE. The CDR3 spans 15 residues. The DNA of the CDR3 is TGTGCCAGCAGTCTGGGCGGGAGGCCTTACAATGAGCAGTTCTTC. Encoded protein: CASSLGGRPYNEQFF.

The V gene is TRBV4-3, the J gene TRBJ2-1; TRBD2 is a possible D gene (7 bases). Germline CDR1 reads LGHNA; CDR2 reads YSLEER. V was shortened by 5 bases and J by 5 bases, with 19 bases between the two germline ends. The CDR3 length is 16 residues. Written as DNA, the CDR3 is TGCGCCAGCAGCTGGGGGGGGCTAGCGGCTAACAATGAGCAGTTCTTC. This sequence encodes CASSWGGLAANNEQFF.

V and J are TRBV4-2 and TRBJ1-2; 9 positions agree with TRBD1. The CDR3 extends over 13 amino acids. Germline assignment: CDR1 LGHNA and CDR2 YNFKEQ. J gave up 8 bases and V 4 bases, and 5 bases lay outside the gene matches. This chain's CDR3 is CASSLGQGSGYTF. In DNA, the CDR3 is TGTGCCAGCAGCCTGGGACAGGGATCCGGCTACACCTTC.

This clone has a single count. The chain carries TRBV5-1 and TRBJ2-7; D is possibly TRBD2 (6 bases). V lost 5 bases and J lost 5, with 20 bases in between. The CDR3 loop spans 15 amino acids. The germline CDR1 and CDR2 sequences are SGHRS and YFSETQ. CDR3 nucleotide sequence: TGCGCCAGCAGTTCTTGGACGGTCGGGACTGACGAGCAGTACTTC. This sequence encodes CASSSWTVGTDEQYF.

This chain uses TRBV7-2 with TRBJ2-1; D is possibly TRBD2 (6 bases). The germline V and J ends were trimmed by 2 bases and 0 bases, with 11 bases remaining between them. CDR3 size: 16 residues. Germline CDR1 reads SGHTA; CDR2 reads FQGNSA. CDR3 in amino acids: CASSLTGGSSYNEQFF. CDR3 in DNA: TGTGCCAGCAGCTTAACCGGGGGAAGCTCCTACAATGAGCAGTTCTTC.

The rearrangement uses TRBV13 and TRBJ1-5; 8 bases are a match to TRBD1. The CDR3 is 16 amino acids. Losses at the gene ends were 0 bases for V and 7 bases for J; bases not matched to a gene: 8. Germline loops: CDR1 PRHDT, CDR2 FYEKMQ (reference sequence). Here the CDR3 reads CASSLGGAGGSQPQHF. CDR3 sequence (DNA): TGTGCCAGCAGCTTAGGCGGGGCAGGGGGCAGCCAGCCCCAGCATTTT.

V usage is TRBV30 and J usage is TRBJ2-7; 10 bases match TRBD1. V was clipped by 1 base and J by 5 bases; unmatched bases: 5. The germline gives CDR1 GTSNPN, CDR2 SVGIG (reference sequence). The CDR3 runs 14 residues. The CDR3 sequence is CAWSDADRGDEQYF. The CDR3 nucleotides are TGTGCCTGGAGTGACGCGGACAGGGGGGACGAGCAGTACTTC.

The V and J genes are TRBV27 and TRBJ1-2; 8 bases are shared with TRBD1. The germline V gene has CDR1 MNHEY and CDR2 SMNVEV (reference sequence). This CDR3 is built from 17 residues. V dropped 5 bases and J dropped 4; count of bases not matched to a gene: 15. The CDR3 region is CASSPGQGIPKSYGYTF. CDR3 coding DNA: TGTGCCAGCAGTCCTGGACAGGGAATACCGAAATCCTATGGCTACACCTTC.